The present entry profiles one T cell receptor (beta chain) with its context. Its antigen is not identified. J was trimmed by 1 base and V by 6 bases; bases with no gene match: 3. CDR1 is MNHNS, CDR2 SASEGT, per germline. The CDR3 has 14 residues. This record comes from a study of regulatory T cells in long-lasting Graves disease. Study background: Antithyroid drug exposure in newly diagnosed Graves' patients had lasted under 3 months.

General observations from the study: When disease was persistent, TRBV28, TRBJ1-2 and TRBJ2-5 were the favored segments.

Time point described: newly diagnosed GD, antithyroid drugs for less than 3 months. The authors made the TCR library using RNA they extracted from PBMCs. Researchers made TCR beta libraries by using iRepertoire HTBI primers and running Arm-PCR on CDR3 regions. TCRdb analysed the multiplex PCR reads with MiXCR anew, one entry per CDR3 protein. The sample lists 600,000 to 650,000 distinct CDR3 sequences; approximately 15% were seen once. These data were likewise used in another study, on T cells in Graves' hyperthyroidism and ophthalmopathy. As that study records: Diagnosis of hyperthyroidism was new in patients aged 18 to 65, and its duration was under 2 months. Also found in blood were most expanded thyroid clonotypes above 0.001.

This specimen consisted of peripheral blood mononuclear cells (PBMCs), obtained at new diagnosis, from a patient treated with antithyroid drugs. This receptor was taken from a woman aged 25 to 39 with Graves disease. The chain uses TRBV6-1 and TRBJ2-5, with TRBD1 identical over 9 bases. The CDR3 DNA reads TGTGCCAGCAGGGCGGGACAGGGCCAAGAGACCCAGTACTTC. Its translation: CASRAGQGQETQYF.